This T cell receptor (beta chain) is from a study of regulatory T cells in long-lasting Graves disease. TCR beta libraries were built with iRepertoire HTBI primers and Arm-PCR of CDR3 regions. One entry per CDR3 protein, called by TCRdb with MiXCR from the multiplex PCR reads. The sample consists of a few hundred thousand distinct CDR3 sequences, under 20% of them appearing once. In its sample, this clonotype was seen many times. Per the germline V gene, CDR1 is SNHLY and CDR2 is FYNNEI. CDR3 length: 14 residues. Between the trimmed V and J ends, which lost 0 bases and 7 bases, there was a span of 9 bases. This sample's time point: newly diagnosed GD, antithyroid drugs for less than 3 months. PBMC-extracted RNA yielded the TCR library. These data are also associated with another study on T cells in Graves' hyperthyroidism and ophthalmopathy.

This rearrangement joins TRBV2 to TRBJ2-2; D possibly corresponds to TRBD2 (6 bases). This receptor was taken from a woman aged 18-30 years with Graves disease. Sequenced material: peripheral blood mononuclear cells (PBMCs), taken at new diagnosis, from a patient treated with antithyroid drugs. CDR3: CASSEARRVGELFF. The CDR3 DNA sequence: TGTGCCAGCAGTGAAGCGCGGAGGGTCGGGGAGCTGTTTTTT.